This T cell receptor beta chain stems from a study of blood T cell repertoires in COVID-19. Sequencing was performed with immunoSEQ multiplex PCR; in TCRdb, only in-frame clones are kept and a portion is missing. The table lists approximately 360,000 clones, roughly 90% of them singletons, with 0.95% to 1.5% in the top ten. The specimen was peripheral blood. The clonotype originates from a man aged 40-49 years with acute or convalescent COVID-19.

In DNA, the CDR3 is TGTGCCAGCAGTCCCCCGGACTCACCGAACATTCAGTACTTC. Protein: CASSPPDSPNIQYF. The chain uses TRBV28 and TRBJ2-4; a possible D gene is TRBD2 (5 bases). This CDR3 spans 14 amino acids. In germline, CDR1 is MDHEN, CDR2 SYDVKM. Trimming took 5 bases from V and 7 from J, leaving 15 bases between them.